The subject of this entry is one T cell receptor (beta chain). Antigen: not known. Extracted RNA was reverse transcribed into cDNA, the sequencing template. Clones were read by immunoSEQ multiplex PCR, and TCRdb kept only the in-frame ones, dropping some. Found here are around 14,000 clones, approximately 53% of them singletons; the top ten hold roughly 3.9%. It was for five patients that CD4+ cells were sorted into CD25+CD127- cells. This record comes from a study of CD8+ T cells in alopecia areata. The CDR3 has 13 amino acids. Deletions cut 5 bases from V and 2 bases from J, with 13 bases between. The germline CDR1 and CDR2 sequences are SQVTM and ANQGSEA. Whole-study findings and limits: Across lesional scalp, and particularly alopecia totalis/universalis, clonality surpassed that of normal scalp.

The specimen was CD4+ Tregs sorted from blood. The genes are TRBV29-1 and TRBJ2-7, with D possibly TRBD1 on 6 matching bases. This clonotype was obtained from a human donor with alopecia areata. CDR3 in amino acids: CSVYVGDTYEQYF. The CDR3 DNA reads as TGCAGCGTTTATGTTGGGGACACCTACGAGCAGTACTTC.